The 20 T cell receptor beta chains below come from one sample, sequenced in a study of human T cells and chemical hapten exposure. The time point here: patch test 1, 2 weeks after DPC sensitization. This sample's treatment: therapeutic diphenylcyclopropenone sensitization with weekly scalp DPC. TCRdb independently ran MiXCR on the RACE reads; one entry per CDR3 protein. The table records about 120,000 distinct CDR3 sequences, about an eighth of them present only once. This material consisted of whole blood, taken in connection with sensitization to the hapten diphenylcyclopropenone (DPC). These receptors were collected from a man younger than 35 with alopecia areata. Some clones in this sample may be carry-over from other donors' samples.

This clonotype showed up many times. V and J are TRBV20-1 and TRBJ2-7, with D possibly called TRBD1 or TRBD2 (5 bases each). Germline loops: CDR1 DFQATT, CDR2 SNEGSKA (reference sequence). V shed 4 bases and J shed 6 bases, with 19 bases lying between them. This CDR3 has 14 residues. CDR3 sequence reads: CSANPGTQDGEQYF. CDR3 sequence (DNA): TGCAGTGCTAACCCAGGGACGCAGGATGGCGAGCAGTACTTC.

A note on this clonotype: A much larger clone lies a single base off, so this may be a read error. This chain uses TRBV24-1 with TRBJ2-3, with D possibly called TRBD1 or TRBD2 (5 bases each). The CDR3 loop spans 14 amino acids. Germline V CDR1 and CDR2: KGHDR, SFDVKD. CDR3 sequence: CVTSDLGDTDTQYF. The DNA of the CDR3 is TGTGTCACCAGTGATCTGGGGGACACAGATACGCAGTATTTT.

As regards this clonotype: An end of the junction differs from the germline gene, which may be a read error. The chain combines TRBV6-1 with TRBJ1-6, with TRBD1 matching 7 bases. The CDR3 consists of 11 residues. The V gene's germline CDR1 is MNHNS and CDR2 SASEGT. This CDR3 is CARGQDSSLHF. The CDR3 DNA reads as TGTGCCAGAGGACAGGATTCATCCCTCCACTTT.

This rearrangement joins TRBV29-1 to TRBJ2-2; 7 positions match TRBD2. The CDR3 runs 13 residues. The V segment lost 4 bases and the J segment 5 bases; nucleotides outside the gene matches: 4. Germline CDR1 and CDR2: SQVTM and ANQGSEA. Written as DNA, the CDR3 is TGCAGCGTTGCGGGGGGTGAGACCGGGGAGCTGTTTTTT. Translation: CSVAGGETGELFF.

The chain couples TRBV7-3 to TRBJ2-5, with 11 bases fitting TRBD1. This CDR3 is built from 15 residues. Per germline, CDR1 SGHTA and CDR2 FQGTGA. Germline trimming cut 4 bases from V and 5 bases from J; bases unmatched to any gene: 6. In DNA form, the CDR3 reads TGTGCCAGCAGCTGGGACAGGGGGACTGCGGAGACCCAGTACTTC. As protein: CASSWDRGTAETQYF.

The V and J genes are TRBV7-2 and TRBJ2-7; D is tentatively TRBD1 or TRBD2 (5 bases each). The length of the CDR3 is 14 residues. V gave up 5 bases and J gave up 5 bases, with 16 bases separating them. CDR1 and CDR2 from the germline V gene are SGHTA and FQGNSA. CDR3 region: CASSNRGEGHEQYF. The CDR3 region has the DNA TGTGCCAGCAGCAACCGGGGCGAGGGCCACGAGCAGTACTTC.

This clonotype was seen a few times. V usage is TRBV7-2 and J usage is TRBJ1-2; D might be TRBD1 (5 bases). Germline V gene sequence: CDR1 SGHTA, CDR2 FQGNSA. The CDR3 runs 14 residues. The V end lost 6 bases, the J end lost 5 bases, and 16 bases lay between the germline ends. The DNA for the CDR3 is TGTGCCAGCAGTCACCACGTGGGGGATTATGGCTACACCTTC. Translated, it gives CASSHHVGDYGYTF.

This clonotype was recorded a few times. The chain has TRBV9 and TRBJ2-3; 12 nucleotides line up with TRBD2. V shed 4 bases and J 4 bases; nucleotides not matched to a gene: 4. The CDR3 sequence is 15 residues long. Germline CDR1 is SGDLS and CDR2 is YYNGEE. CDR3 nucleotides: TGTGCCAGCAGCCCCCTAGCGGGGGGGTCAGATACGCAGTATTTT. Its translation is CASSPLAGGSDTQYF.

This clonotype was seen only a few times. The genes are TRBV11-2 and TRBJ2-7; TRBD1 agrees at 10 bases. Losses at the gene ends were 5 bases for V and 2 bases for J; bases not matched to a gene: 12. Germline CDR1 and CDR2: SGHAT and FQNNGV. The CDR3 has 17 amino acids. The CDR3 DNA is TGTGCCAGCAGCCCCGTTAATAGGGACAGGGGCACCTACGAGCAGTACTTC. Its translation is CASSPVNRDRGTYEQYF.

This CDR3 is CASSRGGDEQFF. The CDR3 coding sequence is TGCGCCAGCAGTAGAGGCGGAGATGAGCAGTTCTTC. The V and J genes are TRBV5-1 and TRBJ2-1; no definite D call. The length of the CDR3 is 12 residues. V was trimmed by 5 bases and J by 8 bases, leaving 11 bases between them. Germline V gene lookup returns CDR1 SGHRS and CDR2 YFSETQ.

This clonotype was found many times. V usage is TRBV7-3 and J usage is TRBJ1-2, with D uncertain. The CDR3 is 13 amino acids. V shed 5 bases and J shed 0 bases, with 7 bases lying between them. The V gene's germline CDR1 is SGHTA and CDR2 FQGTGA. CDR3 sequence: CASSPGANYGYTF. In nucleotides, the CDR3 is TGTGCCAGCAGCCCAGGAGCTAACTATGGCTACACCTTC.

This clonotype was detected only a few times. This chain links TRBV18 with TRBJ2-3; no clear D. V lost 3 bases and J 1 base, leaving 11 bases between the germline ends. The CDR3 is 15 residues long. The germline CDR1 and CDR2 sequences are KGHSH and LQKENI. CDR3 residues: CASSPADTGTDTQYF. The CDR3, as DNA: TGTGCCAGCTCACCTGCCGATACGGGCACAGATACGCAGTATTTT.

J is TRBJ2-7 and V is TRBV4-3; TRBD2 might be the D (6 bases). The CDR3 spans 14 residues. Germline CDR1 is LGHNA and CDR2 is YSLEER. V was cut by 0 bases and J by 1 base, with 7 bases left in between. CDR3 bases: TGCGCCAGCAGCCAAGACGGGGGTTCCTACGAGCAGTACGTC. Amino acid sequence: CASSQDGGSYEQYV.

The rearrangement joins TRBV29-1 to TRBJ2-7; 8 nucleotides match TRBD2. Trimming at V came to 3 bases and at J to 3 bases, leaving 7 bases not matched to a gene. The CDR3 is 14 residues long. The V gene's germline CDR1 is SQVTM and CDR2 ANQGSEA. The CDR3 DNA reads TGCAGCGTTGAGTTAGCGGGGCAAAACTACGAGCAGTACTTC. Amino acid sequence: CSVELAGQNYEQYF.

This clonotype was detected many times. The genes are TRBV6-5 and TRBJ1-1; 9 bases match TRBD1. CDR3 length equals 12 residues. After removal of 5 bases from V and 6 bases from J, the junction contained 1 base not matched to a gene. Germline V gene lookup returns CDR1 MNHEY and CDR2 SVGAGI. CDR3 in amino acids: CASSRQGAEAFF. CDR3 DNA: TGTGCCAGCAGTCGACAGGGGGCTGAAGCTTTCTTT.

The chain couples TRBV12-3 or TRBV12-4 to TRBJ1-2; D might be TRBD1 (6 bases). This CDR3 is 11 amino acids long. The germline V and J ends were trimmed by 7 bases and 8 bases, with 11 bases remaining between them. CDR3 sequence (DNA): TGTGCCAGCACCGCTGGGGGCGGCTACACCTTC. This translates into CASTAGGGYTF.

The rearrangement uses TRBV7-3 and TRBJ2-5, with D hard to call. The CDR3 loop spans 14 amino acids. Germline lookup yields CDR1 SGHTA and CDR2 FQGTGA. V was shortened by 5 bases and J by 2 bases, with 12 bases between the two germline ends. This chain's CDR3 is CASSPRAGQETQYF. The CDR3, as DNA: TGTGCCAGCAGCCCCCGCGCAGGTCAAGAGACCCAGTACTTC.

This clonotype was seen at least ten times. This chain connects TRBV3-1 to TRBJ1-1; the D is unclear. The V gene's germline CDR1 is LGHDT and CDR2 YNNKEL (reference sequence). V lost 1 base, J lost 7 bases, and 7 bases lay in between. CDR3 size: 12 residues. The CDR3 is CASSQGSVEAFF. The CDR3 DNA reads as TGTGCCAGCAGCCAAGGGTCAGTTGAAGCTTTCTTT.

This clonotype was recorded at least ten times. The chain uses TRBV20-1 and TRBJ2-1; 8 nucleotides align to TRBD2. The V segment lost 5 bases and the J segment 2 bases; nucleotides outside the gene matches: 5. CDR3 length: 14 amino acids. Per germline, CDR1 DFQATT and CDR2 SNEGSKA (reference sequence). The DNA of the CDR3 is TGCAGTGCTTCGGCGGGGGGCGCCTACAATGAGCAGTTCTTC. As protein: CSASAGGAYNEQFF.

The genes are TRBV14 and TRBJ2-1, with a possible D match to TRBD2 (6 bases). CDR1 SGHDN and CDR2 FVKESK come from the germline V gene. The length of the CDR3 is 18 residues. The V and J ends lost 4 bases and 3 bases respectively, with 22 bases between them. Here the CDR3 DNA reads TGTGCCAGCAGCCCCCAATACCTCTCCGGGACTTTCTACAATGAGCAGTTCTTC. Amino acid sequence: CASSPQYLSGTFYNEQFF.